The T cell receptor (beta chain) described here comes from a study of T cells in Graves' hyperthyroidism and ophthalmopathy. Study findings and constraints: Researchers found most expanded thyroid clonotypes above 0.001 in blood as well. By a 13 V-J model, ophthalmopathy was set apart from stable hyperthyroidism.

For the diagnoses, clinical symptoms, serum thyroxine and TRAb, thyroid ultrasound and orbital computed tomography were used. PBMCs were derived from around 10 ml fresh peripheral blood. Amplified regions were TCR beta CDR3 sequences from RNA transcripts. The HTBI primer set drove a first-round RT-PCR of the TCR CDR3. TCRdb passed the multiplex PCR reads through MiXCR, listing each CDR3 protein once. The data hold approximately 600,000 distinct CDR3 sequences, with 14% observed a single time. The CDR3 contains 18 residues. Germline V gene sequence: CDR1 SGHKS, CDR2 YYEKEE (reference sequence). With V trimmed by 0 bases and J by 3 bases, 10 bases remained unmatched. Notes on this clonotype: Its specificity is not known.

Sample: blood. This clonotype was sampled from a woman aged 18 to 35 with Graves' ophthalmopathy. The chain joins TRBV5-5 to TRBJ2-7; 12 bases agree with TRBD2. The CDR3 bases are TGTGCCAGCAGCTTGGTAGGGGGCACGGGACTAGCGGGCTACGAGCAGTACTTC. This codes for CASSLVGGTGLAGYEQYF.